This T cell receptor (beta chain) came from a study of blood T cell repertoires in COVID-19. In the study overall: Both acute and convalescent COVID-19 samples were obtained from the United States, Italy and Spain. T cells, B-cell-depleted T cells, or PBMCs provided the cDNA or gDNA that served as material.

With 4 bases removed from V and 2 bases from J, the gap between germline ends came to 11 bases. Germline CDR1 and CDR2: SNHLY and FYNNEI. CDR3 size: 15 residues. This table comes from immunoSEQ multiplex PCR, and its TCRdb copy is limited to in-frame clones, with some not included. Of approximately 170,000 clones listed, around four fifths are singletons. This chain joins TRBV2 and TRBJ2-2, with a tentative D call TRBD2 (5 bases). The sequenced sample was peripheral blood. The TCR was taken from a woman aged 70-85 years with COVID-19, enrolled during active disease. CDR3 nucleotide sequence: TGTGCCAGCAGTGTGGTTCGGGGAAACACCGGGGAGCTGTTTTTT. The encoded protein is CASSVVRGNTGELFF. The full variable domain, its missing parts supplied by reference TRBV2 and TRBJ2-2, is EPEVTQTPSHQVTQMGQEVILRCVPISNHLYFYWYRQILGQKVEFLVSFYNNEISEKSEIFDDQFSVERPDGSNFTLKIRSTKLEDSAMYFCASSVVRGNTGELFFGEGSRLTVL.